The subject of this entry is one T cell receptor beta chain. Its specificity is not known. The CDR3 is made up of 14 amino acids. Germline V gene data show CDR1 as GTSNPN and CDR2 as SVGIG (reference sequence). The germline V and J ends were trimmed by 2 bases and 3 bases, with 11 bases remaining between them. The data were obtained in a study of T cell responses to AZD1222 COVID-19 vaccine. Points from the study as a whole: Clonal diversity may have been underestimated in mostly white British donors. Along spike, vaccine-associated CD4 TCRs were found throughout, with dominance at 160-218 and 743-854. Only a handful of AZD1222 recipients, six or seven in all, had baseline seropositivity. Variant regions that are unmutated are reportedly the target of nearly half of spike-specific TCRs.

Method: immunoSEQ multiplex PCR; TCRdb's copy keeps in-frame clones and lacks some. The repertoire holds roughly 200,000 clones, with roughly 93% as singletons. The TCR was taken from an adult who received the MenACWY meningococcal vaccine as a control. The specimen comprised peripheral blood, sampled 28 days after the second dose of the MenACWY control vaccine. This chain uses TRBV30 with TRBJ1-3, with a tentative D call TRBD1 (6 bases). The CDR3 sequence: CAWSHGGFGNTIYF. The CDR3 coding sequence is TGTGCCTGGAGTCACGGGGGCTTTGGAAACACCATATATTTT. Complete variable domain (other parts from reference TRBV30 and TRBJ1-3): SQTIHQWPATLVQPVGSPLSLECTVEGTSNPNLYWYRQAAGRGLQLLFYSVGIGQISSEVPQNLSASRPQDRQFILSSKKLLLSDSGFYLCAWSHGGFGNTIYFGEGSWLTVV.